These T cell receptor beta chains were read from a single sample in a study of metastatic and nonmetastatic thyroid tumors. MiXCR reprocessed the PCR reads for TCRdb. This sample yields around 27,000 clones, of which about 16% are seen a single time; 3.3% belongs to the top ten. Sequencing was done on a sample of blood. The receptors were sampled from a female donor with papillary thyroid cancer or a benign thyroid nodule (not recorded which). Some clones in this sample may be carry-over from other donors' samples. The CDR3 runs from the conserved cysteine through the conserved F or W. Each record gives: CDR3 DNA, CDR3 protein, V gene, clone size, J gene, D gene. D genes are given only for firm matches. Expanded clones get a size class; other rows say once, few or many, or leave the size out.

cdr3_nt: TGTGCCAGCAGAGCGGGAGCGGGGGAGCAGTACTTC
cdr3_aa: CASRAGAGEQYF
v_call: TRBV6-1
clone_size: NA
j_call: TRBJ2-7
d_call: TRBD2

cdr3_nt: TGTGCCACGGGACTAGCGGGAGTAGGCGAGCAGTTCTTC
cdr3_aa: CATGLAGVGEQFF
v_call: TRBV24-1
clone_size: NA
j_call: TRBJ2-1
d_call: TRBD2

cdr3_nt: TGTGCCAGCAGCCCCCTTCTGGGGGGAGTTAACCCCTACAATGAGCAGTTCTTC
cdr3_aa: CASSPLLGGVNPYNEQFF
v_call: TRBV11-2
clone_size: many
j_call: TRBJ2-1
d_call: NA

cdr3_nt: TGTGCCAGCAGAGCCGGGACAGGGGTTTCCGGGGAGCTGTTTTTT
cdr3_aa: CASRAGTGVSGELFF
v_call: TRBV28
clone_size: many
j_call: TRBJ2-2
d_call: TRBD1

cdr3_nt: TGCGCCAGCAGCCAAACCGGGATAGGAGGTTCACCCCTCCACTTT
cdr3_aa: CASSQTGIGGSPLHF
v_call: TRBV4-1
clone_size: many
j_call: TRBJ1-6
d_call: NA

cdr3_nt: TGCAGTGCCTCCGGGACTAGCGGGAAAGGAGGCACAGATACGCAGTATTTT
cdr3_aa: CSASGTSGKGGTDTQYF
v_call: TRBV20-1
clone_size: medium-sized
j_call: TRBJ2-3
d_call: TRBD2

cdr3_nt: TGCAGCGCCCCCGCCCCGACAGGGCGGAGCACCGGGGAGCTGTTTTTT
cdr3_aa: CSAPAPTGRSTGELFF
v_call: TRBV29-1
clone_size: many
j_call: TRBJ2-2
d_call: TRBD1

cdr3_nt: TGTGCCAGCACAAAAGGGACACCGAGGACTGGGGCCAACGTCCTGACTTTC
cdr3_aa: CASTKGTPRTGANVLTF
v_call: TRBV27
clone_size: many
j_call: TRBJ2-6
d_call: NA

cdr3_nt: TGTGCCAGCAGCTTGCAGGGACCTTCGTACAATGAGCAGTTCTTC
cdr3_aa: CASSLQGPSYNEQFF
v_call: TRBV5-4
clone_size: NA
j_call: TRBJ2-1
d_call: NA

cdr3_nt: TGTGCCAGCAGCTTGGTCTGGCGGGAGGGCTACGAGCAGTACTTC
cdr3_aa: CASSLVWREGYEQYF
v_call: TRBV5-6
clone_size: many
j_call: TRBJ2-7
d_call: TRBD2

cdr3_nt: TGTGCCAGCAGCTTAACCCCGGGACAGGGAACCTACTTC
cdr3_aa: CASSLTPGQGTYF
v_call: TRBV7-3
clone_size: many
j_call: TRBJ2-4
d_call: TRBD1

cdr3_nt: TGTGCCAGCATCCGTGATAGCGACACAGATACGCAGTATTTT
cdr3_aa: CASIRDSDTDTQYF
v_call: TRBV6-1
clone_size: many
j_call: TRBJ2-3
d_call: NA

cdr3_nt: TGTGCCAGCAGTTTGACCCTGGGCGAGCAGTACTTC
cdr3_aa: CASSLTLGEQYF
v_call: TRBV7-8
clone_size: medium-sized
j_call: TRBJ2-7
d_call: NA

cdr3_nt: TGTGCCAGCACCCCCCTCGTCGAGACCCAGTACTTC
cdr3_aa: CASTPLVETQYF
v_call: TRBV11-2
clone_size: many
j_call: TRBJ2-5
d_call: NA

cdr3_nt: TGTGCCAGCAGCTTAGAGGCCAGGGATGAAAAACTGTTTTTT
cdr3_aa: CASSLEARDEKLFF
v_call: TRBV7-2
clone_size: many
j_call: TRBJ1-4
d_call: NA

cdr3_nt: TGTGCCAGCAGTTCGCACCCCGGGGGGGGCCTAGGCACTGAAGCTTTCTTT
cdr3_aa: CASSSHPGGGLGTEAFF
v_call: TRBV28
clone_size: many
j_call: TRBJ1-1
d_call: NA

cdr3_nt: TGTGCCAGCACCTGGGACAGGGGGTGGGAGACCCAGTACTTC
cdr3_aa: CASTWDRGWETQYF
v_call: TRBV2
clone_size: many
j_call: TRBJ2-5
d_call: TRBD1

cdr3_nt: TGTGCCAGTGGCCTCGTCTCAAAGAGGGTTGGTGGGGCCAACGTCCTGACTTTC
cdr3_aa: CASGLVSKRVGGANVLTF
v_call: TRBV27
clone_size: NA
j_call: TRBJ2-6
d_call: NA

cdr3_nt: TGTGCCAGCAGTTTAGTTCCCGATTTTAAGGGGACTGAAGCTTTCTTT
cdr3_aa: CASSLVPDFKGTEAFF
v_call: TRBV12-3/TRBV12-4
clone_size: many
j_call: TRBJ1-1
d_call: NA

cdr3_nt: TGTGCCAGCAGTTCAACTAGCGGGAGCTTAGACGAGCAGTACTTC
cdr3_aa: CASSSTSGSLDEQYF
v_call: TRBV6-1
clone_size: many
j_call: TRBJ2-7
d_call: TRBD2

cdr3_nt: TGTGCCAGCAGCCATAGCGGGAGCGCGAAAGAGCAATACTTC
cdr3_aa: CASSHSGSAKEQYF
v_call: TRBV7-9
clone_size: NA
j_call: TRBJ2-7
d_call: TRBD2

cdr3_nt: TGTGCCAGCAGAAAGACTAGTAGGGCCTACGAGCAGTACTTC
cdr3_aa: CASRKTSRAYEQYF
v_call: TRBV2
clone_size: medium-sized
j_call: TRBJ2-7
d_call: NA

cdr3_nt: TGTGCCAGCTCCCCACAGGACACCATCTCTGCCTTTCAGTACTTC
cdr3_aa: CASSPQDTISAFQYF
v_call: TRBV18
clone_size: many
j_call: TRBJ2-7
d_call: NA

cdr3_nt: TGTGCCAGCAGCCAAGCAAACAATGAGCAGTTCTTC
cdr3_aa: CASSQANNEQFF
v_call: TRBV3-1
clone_size: many
j_call: TRBJ2-1
d_call: NA

cdr3_nt: TGCAGTGCTAGAGTAGGGTCTCCCGCGTCTTGGACCCAGTACTTC
cdr3_aa: CSARVGSPASWTQYF
v_call: TRBV20-1
clone_size: many
j_call: TRBJ2-5
d_call: NA

cdr3_nt: TGTGCCAGCAGCTTAGGGCGGGGTGAGCAGTTCTTC
cdr3_aa: CASSLGRGEQFF
v_call: TRBV7-9
clone_size: many
j_call: TRBJ2-1
d_call: NA

cdr3_nt: TGTGCCAGCAATGTTCAGGGGGTGGAAGGCTACACCTTC
cdr3_aa: CASNVQGVEGYTF
v_call: TRBV28
clone_size: few
j_call: TRBJ1-2
d_call: TRBD1

cdr3_nt: TGTGCCAGCAGTTTTGGGCTAGCGGGAGTCGGGCAAGAGACCCAGTACTTC
cdr3_aa: CASSFGLAGVGQETQYF
v_call: TRBV28
clone_size: many
j_call: TRBJ2-5
d_call: TRBD2

cdr3_nt: TGTGCCTGGAGAGATGACGGCGAGACCCAGTACTTC
cdr3_aa: CAWRDDGETQYF
v_call: TRBV30
clone_size: NA
j_call: TRBJ2-5
d_call: NA

cdr3_nt: TGTGCCAGCAGCCCGGTTCAGGGACTAACCTACGAGCAGTACTTC
cdr3_aa: CASSPVQGLTYEQYF
v_call: TRBV11-2
clone_size: many
j_call: TRBJ2-7
d_call: TRBD2

cdr3_nt: TGTGCCAGCAGGAGAGGGGGCGCGAGCAATCAGCCCCAGCATTTT
cdr3_aa: CASRRGGASNQPQHF
v_call: TRBV28
clone_size: many
j_call: TRBJ1-5
d_call: TRBD1

cdr3_nt: TGTGCCAGCACCTTCATGGGACTAGCGGGAGCAGGGGTAGAGACCCAGTACTTC
cdr3_aa: CASTFMGLAGAGVETQYF
v_call: TRBV2
clone_size: NA
j_call: TRBJ2-5
d_call: TRBD2

cdr3_nt: TGTGCCAGTAGAAGTATCGGATCCGTGTATGGCTACGCCTTC
cdr3_aa: CASRSIGSVYGYAF
v_call: TRBV19
clone_size: NA
j_call: TRBJ1-2
d_call: NA

cdr3_nt: TGTGCCAGCATCCTTTACCGTGACGGTGGCACAGATACGCAGTATTTT
cdr3_aa: CASILYRDGGTDTQYF
v_call: TRBV27
clone_size: few
j_call: TRBJ2-3
d_call: NA

cdr3_nt: TGTGCCAGCACTCAATATCCAATGGAGGGCGCAGAGGATGGCTACACCTTC
cdr3_aa: CASTQYPMEGAEDGYTF
v_call: TRBV7-9
clone_size: many
j_call: TRBJ1-2
d_call: NA

cdr3_nt: TGTGCCAGCAGCCAAAGGGACGCCTCACCCCTCCACTTT
cdr3_aa: CASSQRDASPLHF
v_call: TRBV3-1
clone_size: NA
j_call: TRBJ1-6
d_call: NA

cdr3_nt: TGTGCCAGCGCCTGGGGTACTAACTATGGCTACACCTTC
cdr3_aa: CASAWGTNYGYTF
v_call: TRBV27
clone_size: many
j_call: TRBJ1-2
d_call: NA

cdr3_nt: TGTGCCAGCAGCCCAACGAGGGTTAGGGGTCCCAATGAGCAGTTCTTC
cdr3_aa: CASSPTRVRGPNEQFF
v_call: TRBV11-1
clone_size: NA
j_call: TRBJ2-1
d_call: NA

cdr3_nt: TGCAGTGCTAGAGCCTGGGGAGGGGGCCCCTCTGGGGCCAACGTCCTGACTTTC
cdr3_aa: CSARAWGGGPSGANVLTF
v_call: TRBV20-1
clone_size: medium-sized
j_call: TRBJ2-6
d_call: NA

cdr3_nt: TGTGCCAGCAGTTTCGGCCTAGATTACGAGCAGTACTTC
cdr3_aa: CASSFGLDYEQYF
v_call: TRBV6-1
clone_size: NA
j_call: TRBJ2-7
d_call: NA

cdr3_nt: TGTGCCAGCAGCCTAAGCGGGAGGGCGGGCGAGCAGTACTTC
cdr3_aa: CASSLSGRAGEQYF
v_call: TRBV3-1
clone_size: many
j_call: TRBJ2-7
d_call: TRBD2